These 30 T cell receptor beta chains came from one sample sequenced in a study of blood T cell repertoires in COVID-19. Sequenced by immunoSEQ multiplex PCR; TCRdb stores in-frame clones only, minus some. The sample includes 65,000 to 90,000 clones, roughly 84% seen only once; the top ten take around a fifth. Sequences were obtained from peripheral blood. These receptors came from an elderly woman in a cohort sampled during active or convalescent COVID-19.

The chain joins TRBV19 to TRBJ1-1, with D possibly matching TRBD1 (5 bases). Trimming cost V 7 bases and J 3 bases, with 21 bases left between them. The CDR3 is 16 amino acids. The germline CDR1 and CDR2 sequences are LNHDA and SQIVND (reference sequence). The CDR3 here is CASTLPGRGSDTEAFF. In DNA, the CDR3 is TGTGCCAGTACCCTGCCCGGGAGGGGATCGGACACTGAAGCTTTCTTT.

The DNA of the CDR3 is TGTGCCAGCAGCCGTGACAGTCAAGAGACCCAGTACTTC. It is translated as CASSRDSQETQYF. The V and J genes are TRBV5-4 and TRBJ2-5; TRBD1 might be the D (5 bases). Per germline, CDR1 SGHNT and CDR2 YYREEE (reference sequence). V dropped 4 bases and J dropped 2 bases, with 9 bases sitting between them. The CDR3 spans 13 residues.

The rearrangement uses TRBV30 and TRBJ2-3; D is perhaps TRBD1 (6 bases). CDR1 and CDR2 (germline): GTSNPN, SVGIG (reference sequence). V was cut by 3 bases and J by 0 bases, with 10 bases left in between. The CDR3 extends over 14 amino acids. DNA of the CDR3: TGTGCCTGGAGGGAGACAGGTAGCACAGATACGCAGTATTTT. Translation gives CAWRETGSTDTQYF.

The genes are TRBV28 and TRBJ2-1; 7 bases align to TRBD1. The germline V gene encodes CDR1 MDHEN and CDR2 SYDVKM. The CDR3 sequence is 11 residues long. After removal of 5 bases from V and 10 bases from J, the junction contained 2 bases not matched to a gene. CDR3 loop: CASSRRGEQFF. In DNA, the CDR3 is TGTGCCAGCAGTCGCAGGGGGGAGCAGTTCTTC.

The chain employs TRBV5-1 and TRBJ1-1, with D maybe TRBD1 (6 bases). V was pared by 2 bases and J by 0 bases, with 11 bases between. Germline CDR1 is SGHRS and CDR2 is YFSETQ. The CDR3 contains 15 residues. In DNA form, the CDR3 reads TGCGCCAGCAGCTTACAGGGTGACTTGAACACTGAAGCTTTCTTT. Translation: CASSLQGDLNTEAFF.

The chain recombines TRBV24-1 with TRBJ1-4; 7 positions agree with TRBD1. V gave up 3 bases and J gave up 5 bases; unmatched junction bases: 11. Germline V gene data show CDR1 as KGHDR and CDR2 as SFDVKD. The length of the CDR3 is 17 residues. The DNA for the CDR3 is TGTGCCACCAGTGATCCGCCCCCGGGACAGAAAAATGAAAAACTGTTTTTT. Protein sequence: CATSDPPPGQKNEKLFF.

This chain connects TRBV30 to TRBJ1-5; TRBD1 might be the D (5 bases). This CDR3 region has 14 residues. Germline-derived CDR1 and CDR2 are GTSNPN and SVGIG (reference sequence). V was shortened by 6 bases and J by 0 bases, with 12 bases between the two germline ends. CDR3 bases: TGTGCCTGCTCGTCAGGGAATAGCAATCAGCCCCAGCATTTT. Residues: CACSSGNSNQPQHF.

The J gene is TRBJ1-6, the V gene TRBV7-3; 10 bases line up with TRBD1. Trimming at V came to 6 bases and at J to 7 bases, leaving 3 bases not matched to a gene. The CDR3 consists of 14 residues. From germline, CDR1 is SGHTA and CDR2 FQGTGA. For the CDR3, the DNA is TGTGCCAGCAGTACGGGACAGGGGAATTCACCCCTCCACTTT. It encodes CASSTGQGNSPLHF.

This chain links TRBV19 with TRBJ2-3; TRBD2 is a possible D gene (5 bases). The CDR3 is 15 amino acids. The germline gives CDR1 LNHDA, CDR2 SQIVND (reference sequence). Between the trimmed V and J ends, which lost 2 bases and 2 bases, there was a span of 11 bases. CDR3 loop: CASSIIRGSTDTQYF. CDR3 DNA: TGTGCCAGTAGTATAATCCGAGGGTCCACAGATACGCAGTATTTT.

The chain couples TRBV30 to TRBJ2-2, with a weak D call TRBD2 (6 bases). This CDR3 is built from 13 residues. With 2 bases removed from V and 6 bases from J, the gap between germline ends came to 10 bases. CDR1 and CDR2 from the germline V gene are GTSNPN and SVGIG (reference sequence). Written as DNA, the CDR3 is TGTGCCTGGAGTCCGACTAGGTCCGGGGAGCTGTTTTTT. This gives the protein CAWSPTRSGELFF.

V usage is TRBV3-1 (or the pseudogene TRBV3-2) and J usage is TRBJ2-1, with 11 bases lining up with TRBD2. The CDR3 spans 21 residues. In germline, CDR1 is LGHDT, CDR2 YNNKEL (reference sequence). Unmatched junction bases numbered 13, after V lost 0 bases and J lost 0 bases. The CDR3 DNA sequence: TGTGCCAGCAGCCAAGAGTTGGGCCCCGGGACTAGCGGAAGCTCCTACAATGAGCAGTTCTTC. It specifies CASSQELGPGTSGSSYNEQFF.

This chain joins TRBV7-8 and TRBJ2-2, with a weak D call TRBD2 (6 bases). Germline V gene lookup returns CDR1 SGHVS and CDR2 FQNEAQ. Trimming took 2 bases from V and 5 from J, leaving 15 bases between them. This CDR3 is built from 16 residues. The CDR3 sequence is CASSLTGVVGTGELFF. DNA for the CDR3: TGTGCCAGCAGCTTAACGGGAGTAGTGGGTACCGGGGAGCTGTTTTTT.

The chain has TRBV12-3 or TRBV12-4 and TRBJ1-1; TRBD1 matches at 7 bases. V lost 6 bases to trimming and J lost 7 bases; unmatched junction nucleotides: 2. The CDR3 length is 11 residues. CDR3 nucleotides: TGTGCCAGCAGCCCAGGGGGTGAAGCTTTCTTT. This gives the protein CASSPGGEAFF.

This chain joins TRBV5-1 and TRBJ2-1; 10 bases map to TRBD2. From germline, CDR1 is SGHRS and CDR2 YFSETQ. The CDR3 totals 17 residues. With V trimmed by 3 bases and J by 0 bases, 6 bases remained unmatched. The CDR3 nucleotides read TGCGCCAGCAGCTATAGGACTAGCGGTTTCTCCTACAATGAGCAGTTCTTC. Its translation: CASSYRTSGFSYNEQFF.

This chain connects TRBV6-5 to TRBJ1-1, with TRBD1 matching over 7 bases. Looked up from germline, CDR1 is MNHEY and CDR2 is SVGAGI. V shed 6 bases and J 1 base; nucleotides not matched to a gene: 5. This CDR3 has 14 residues. DNA for the CDR3: TGTGCCAGCAGCCGGGGACAGAGGAACACTGAAGCTTTCTTT. This encodes CASSRGQRNTEAFF.

The CDR3 sequence is CASKGQGTADTQYF. The CDR3 bases are TGCGCCAGCAAAGGACAGGGGACGGCAGATACGCAGTATTTT. The chain employs TRBV5-1 and TRBJ2-3; 9 bases agree with TRBD1. This CDR3 is built from 14 residues. The J segment lost 4 bases and the V segment lost 6 bases, leaving 6 bases of the junction unmatched. Germline V gene sequence: CDR1 SGHRS, CDR2 YFSETQ.

The chain recombines TRBV21-1 with TRBJ2-7; the table calls TRBD1, which could not be checked here. TRBV21-1 is a pseudogene. The CDR3 spans 17 residues. Written as DNA, the CDR3 is TGTGCCAGCAGCAAAGGAGACACGGGACAGGGAACCTACGAGCAGTACGTC. It translates to CASSKGDTGQGTYEQYV.

This clone came up a few times. The rearrangement joins TRBV11-2 to TRBJ1-6; D perhaps matches TRBD1 (5 bases). Per the germline V gene, CDR1 is SGHAT and CDR2 is FQNNGV. The CDR3 sequence is 15 residues long. V lost 0 bases and J lost 9, with 12 bases in between. CDR3 residues: CASSLEGGVGSPLHF. DNA of the CDR3: TGTGCCAGCAGCTTAGAGGGAGGGGTTGGTTCACCCCTCCACTTT.

This clone has only one observation. V and J are TRBV6-1 and TRBJ2-2; TRBD1 matches at 12 bases. The CDR3 contains 17 residues. Germline V CDR1 and CDR2: MNHNS, SASEGT. J gave up 3 bases and V 2 bases, and 4 bases lay outside the gene matches. In DNA form, the CDR3 reads TGTGCCAGCAGTGAATGGGACAGGGGGCTGGACACCGGGGAGCTGTTTTTT. Protein sequence: CASSEWDRGLDTGELFF.

The J gene is TRBJ1-1, the V gene TRBV6-5, with D hard to call. Germline V gene data show CDR1 as MNHEY and CDR2 as SVGAGI. The CDR3 spans 13 residues. Trimming shortened V by 8 bases and J by 7 bases, and 17 bases separated the two germline ends. CDR3 residues: CASSPGPRGEAFF. The DNA for the CDR3 is TGTGCCAGCTCCCCCGGCCCGCGGGGTGAAGCTTTCTTT.

The chain links TRBV19 to TRBJ2-3; 8 bases map to TRBD2. The J segment lost 7 bases and the V segment lost 2 bases, leaving 14 bases of the junction unmatched. CDR3 length: 17 amino acids. The V gene's germline CDR1 is LNHDA and CDR2 SQIVND (reference sequence). CDR3 in amino acids: CASSILLAEDLTHTQYF. CDR3 coding DNA: TGTGCCAGTAGTATACTACTAGCGGAGGACCTCACCCATACGCAGTATTTT. The entire variable domain, with the rest obtained from reference TRBV19 and TRBJ2-3, is as follows: DGGITQSPKYLFRKEGQNVTLSCEQNLNHDAMYWYRQDPGQGLRLIYYSQIVNDFQKGDIAEGYSVSREKKESFPLTVTSAQKNPTAFYLCASSILLAEDLTHTQYFGPGTRLTVL.

The chain recombines TRBV7-3 with TRBJ2-2, with a tentative D call TRBD2 (5 bases). Trimming stripped 3 bases from V and 6 bases from J, with 8 bases between. The V gene's germline CDR1 is SGHTA and CDR2 FQGTGA. This CDR3 spans 13 amino acids. CDR3 residues: CASSLSRAGELFF. In DNA, the CDR3 is TGTGCCAGCAGCTTGTCGCGGGCCGGGGAGCTGTTTTTT. Full variable domain (outside the CDR3, taken from reference TRBV7-3 and TRBJ2-2): GAGVSQTPSNKVTEKGKYVELRCDPISGHTALYWYRQSLGQGPEFLIYFQGTGAADDSGLPNDRFFAVRPEGSVSTLKIQRTERGDSAVYLCASSLSRAGELFFGEGSRLTVL.

The genes are TRBV6-6 and TRBJ2-6; 10 bases are shared with TRBD1. V shed 5 bases and J 2 bases; nucleotides not matched to a gene: 9. This CDR3 region has 18 residues. Germline V gene sequence: CDR1 MNHNY, CDR2 SVGAGI (reference sequence). CDR3 residues: CASSPEGTGVAGANVLTF. The CDR3 DNA follows: TGTGCCAGCAGTCCCGAGGGGACAGGGGTCGCTGGGGCCAACGTCCTGACTTTC.

The chain couples TRBV3-1 (or the pseudogene TRBV3-2) to TRBJ2-4; 11 nucleotides match TRBD1. Germline V gene sequence: CDR1 LGHDT, CDR2 YNNKEL (reference sequence). The ends lost 3 bases at V and 6 bases at J; junction bases unmatched: 10. The CDR3 spans 17 residues. The CDR3: CASSHTSGTGGINIQYF. The CDR3 region has the DNA TGTGCCAGCAGCCATACTTCCGGGACAGGGGGTATAAACATTCAGTACTTC.

J is TRBJ1-4 and V is TRBV28; TRBD1 agrees at 7 bases. This CDR3 has 16 residues. CDR1 and CDR2 from the germline V gene are MDHEN and SYDVKM. The J segment lost 0 bases and the V segment lost 7 bases, leaving 8 bases of the junction unmatched. CDR3 amino acids: CASKPGQTTTNEKLFF. DNA of the CDR3: TGTGCCAGCAAACCGGGACAGACTACAACTAATGAAAAACTGTTTTTT.

This chain uses TRBV5-1 with TRBJ2-3; TRBD1 matches at 9 bases. This CDR3 comprises 16 residues. Germline V CDR1 and CDR2: SGHRS, YFSETQ. Trimming at V came to 2 bases and at J to 0 bases, leaving 4 bases not matched to a gene. The CDR3 loop is CASSLNRGRSTDTQYF. The CDR3 DNA sequence: TGCGCCAGCAGCTTAAACAGGGGGCGTAGCACAGATACGCAGTATTTT.

The gene calls are TRBV30 and TRBJ1-1; D gene ambiguous. CDR1 is GTSNPN, CDR2 SVGIG, per germline (reference sequence). V was pared by 0 bases and J by 0 bases, with 14 bases between. There are 16 residues in the CDR3. The CDR3, as DNA: TGTGCCTGGAGTGTACTCGGCGCAGGCCTGAACACTGAAGCTTTCTTT. Amino acids: CAWSVLGAGLNTEAFF. Looking up the rest from reference TRBV30 and TRBJ1-1 gives the full variable domain: SQTIHQWPATLVQPVGSPLSLECTVEGTSNPNLYWYRQAAGRGLQLLFYSVGIGQISSEVPQNLSASRPQDRQFILSSKKLLLSDSGFYLCAWSVLGAGLNTEAFFGQGTRLTVV.

The V call is TRBV7-9, the J call TRBJ2-1; TRBD2 is a possible D gene (5 bases). The CDR3 loop spans 18 amino acids. The germline V gene has CDR1 SEHNR and CDR2 FQNEAQ (reference sequence). With 4 bases removed from V and 4 bases from J, the gap between germline ends came to 23 bases. As DNA, the CDR3 is TGTGCCAGCAGCTCCACCGTTTTTGCGGCGGACTCATACAATGAGCAGTTCTTC. Translating gives CASSSTVFAADSYNEQFF.

The V call is TRBV29-1, the J call TRBJ2-1, with D perhaps matching TRBD1 (6 bases). The V and J ends lost 7 bases and 4 bases respectively, with 11 bases between them. This CDR3 has 12 amino acids. The V gene's germline CDR1 is SQVTM and CDR2 ANQGSEA. CDR3 sequence reads: CSGRTVYNEQFF. The DNA of the CDR3 is TGCAGCGGCAGGACAGTTTACAATGAGCAGTTCTTC.

The CDR3 nucleotides read TGTGCCAGCAGCTTGACTAGCGGGAGTACCGGGGAGCTGTTTTTT. Its protein is CASSLTSGSTGELFF. The chain couples TRBV9 to TRBJ2-2; TRBD2 matches at 12 bases. V lost 4 bases and J lost 5; bases outside the gene matches: 3. This CDR3 contains 15 residues. Germline V gene data show CDR1 as SGDLS and CDR2 as YYNGEE.